This TCR beta chain was recovered during a study of shared clonotypes between healthy human individuals. As regards this clone: Antigen: not known.

Each PCR replicate from the sorted subsets contained about 200 ng DNA, which is tens of thousands of T cell genomes. Only in-frame clones appear in the TCRdb table, and some are missing; sequencing was by immunoSEQ multiplex PCR. The sample includes 2 million to 2.5 million clones, approximately 96% of them seen just once. The V and J ends lost 2 bases and 4 bases, in that order; junction bases with no gene match: 4. From germline, CDR1 is SGHRS and CDR2 YFSETQ. The CDR3 contains 15 residues. Findings of the study overall: Some clonotypes were shared by all four sorted-subset donors, while others were not shared. The non-shared ones had lower generation probabilities than the shared ones.

The sample taken for sequencing was naive CD4+ T cells sorted from blood. The sample's subset: CD45RA+ positively selected. The chain carries TRBV5-1 and TRBJ2-1; 9 bases line up with TRBD2. The receptor comes from a man between 18 and 35 years old in good health. The chain's CDR3 is CASSFLAGEYNEQFF. The CDR3 DNA is TGCGCCAGCAGCTTTTTAGCGGGGGAATACAATGAGCAGTTCTTC.